This entry lists 19 T cell receptor beta chains sequenced from one sample in a study of cytomegalovirus exposure and HLA in healthy donors. The PCR ran on 60 Vbeta and 13 Jbeta primers. Clones were read by immunoSEQ multiplex PCR, and TCRdb kept only the in-frame ones, dropping some. Its listing shows 200,000 or so clones. Sequencing was carried out using PBMCs. These receptors were taken from a boy aged 5-17 years in good health and CMV-seronegative.

Remarks on this clone: The junction departs from the called germline gene at one end, perhaps through a read error. The sample has other DNA sequences that encode this CDR3 too. This chain joins TRBV30 and TRBJ1-6; no reliable D call. CDR1 and CDR2 (germline): GTSNPN, SVGIG (reference sequence). CDR3 length: 16 amino acids. CDR3 region: CAWSGRESSYNSPLHF. For the CDR3, the DNA is TGTGCCTGGAGTGGGAGGGAGAGCTCCTACAATTCACCCCTCCACTTT.

This CDR3 is CASRERGQGGGYTF. CDR3 bases: TGTGCCAGCAGGGAGAGAGGACAGGGTGGAGGCTACACCTTC. The chain carries TRBV6-4 and TRBJ1-2; 8 bases align to TRBD1. The CDR3 sequence is 14 residues long. Germline V gene data show CDR1 as MRHNA and CDR2 as SNTAGT. V gave up 6 bases and J gave up 8 bases; unmatched junction bases: 11.

The rearrangement links TRBV27 to TRBJ2-7, with D possibly matching TRBD1 (5 bases). The CDR3 contains 14 residues. V was shortened by 3 bases and J by 3 bases, with 12 bases between the two germline ends. Germline V lookup: CDR1 MNHEY, CDR2 SMNVEV (reference sequence). Here the CDR3 reads CASSFQGRDYEQYF. Here the CDR3 DNA reads TGTGCCAGCAGTTTCCAAGGCAGGGACTACGAGCAGTACTTC.

The chain has TRBV18 and TRBJ1-1; D is perhaps TRBD1 (6 bases). Between the trimmed V and J ends, which lost 1 base and 0 bases, there was a span of 9 bases. CDR1 and CDR2 (germline): KGHSH, LQKENI. The CDR3 extends over 15 amino acids. CDR3 residues: CASSPLGQMNTEAFF. DNA of the CDR3: TGTGCCAGCTCACCACTAGGACAGATGAACACTGAAGCTTTCTTT.

This chain connects TRBV19 to TRBJ2-1; maybe TRBD2 (5 bases). Germline CDR1 and CDR2: LNHDA and SQIVND (reference sequence). V was trimmed by 10 bases and J by 7 bases, leaving 17 bases between them. The CDR3 extends over 13 amino acids. The CDR3 DNA sequence: TGTGCCACCGCAGACCTCGGGGTTAATGAGCAGTTCTTC. It yields the protein CATADLGVNEQFF.

The chain links TRBV2 to TRBJ2-4; D is unclear. Germline loops: CDR1 SNHLY, CDR2 FYNNEI. The length of the CDR3 is 12 residues. Deletions cut 6 bases from V and 6 bases from J, with 9 bases between. CDR3 protein: CASSRAGNIQYF. The CDR3 DNA sequence: TGTGCCAGCAGCCGCGCTGGAAACATTCAGTACTTC.

This rearrangement joins TRBV15 to TRBJ1-4; D ambiguous. Deletions cut 0 bases from V and 8 bases from J, with 7 bases between. Germline CDR1 LNHNV, CDR2 YYDKDF (reference sequence). This CDR3 is built from 13 residues. This chain's CDR3 is CATSRDVREKLFF. In DNA form, the CDR3 reads TGTGCCACCAGCAGAGATGTGAGGGAAAAACTGTTTTTT. The variable domain in full, with the rest retrieved from reference TRBV15 and TRBJ1-4, is DAMVIQNPRYQVTQFGKPVTLSCSQTLNHNVMYWYQQKSSQAPKLLFHYYDKDFNNEADTPDNFQSRRPNTSFCFLDIRSPGLGDTAMYLCATSRDVREKLFFGSGTQLSVL.

V usage is TRBV6-5 and J usage is TRBJ1-1, with a possible D match to TRBD1 (5 bases). Germline V gives CDR1 MNHEY, CDR2 SVGAGI. V was cut by 6 bases and J by 5 bases, with 19 bases left in between. The CDR3 runs 15 residues. The CDR3 coding sequence is TGTGCCAGCAGGACGAATACAGGAGAAGGGACTGAAGCTTTCTTT. This sequence encodes CASRTNTGEGTEAFF.

The V and J genes are TRBV11-2 and TRBJ2-1; the D gene is possibly TRBD1 (6 bases). Germline V CDR1 and CDR2: SGHAT, FQNNGV. V was shortened by 4 bases and J by 7 bases, with 17 bases between the two germline ends. The CDR3 has 15 amino acids. This chain's CDR3 is CASSYDRTVGNEQFF. The CDR3, as DNA: TGTGCCAGCAGCTACGACAGGACGGTGGGTAATGAGCAGTTCTTC.

The chain uses TRBV7-7 and TRBJ2-2, with TRBD2 identical over 7 bases. V lost 4 bases to trimming and J lost 7 bases; unmatched junction nucleotides: 12. The CDR3 length is 16 residues. Looked up from germline, CDR1 is SSHAT and CDR2 is FNYEAQ (reference sequence). CDR3 region: CASSSNRRGRIGELFF. The CDR3 DNA reads as TGTGCCAGCAGCTCGAATCGGCGGGGGAGGATCGGGGAGCTGTTTTTT.

The V gene is TRBV19, the J gene TRBJ2-7, with 10 bases that match TRBD1. The CDR3 extends over 15 amino acids. CDR1 LNHDA and CDR2 SQIVND come from the germline V gene (reference sequence). V shed 4 bases, J shed 2 bases, and the junction held 5 bases outside the gene matches. CDR3 sequence (DNA): TGTGCCAGTAGTAACGGACAGGGGGTGGCCTACGAGCAGTACTTC. Its translation is CASSNGQGVAYEQYF.

The chain recombines TRBV5-5 with TRBJ1-3; D is undetermined. V gave up 1 base and J gave up 1 base, with 9 bases separating them. Germline V gives CDR1 SGHKS, CDR2 YYEKEE (reference sequence). There are 15 residues in the CDR3. For the CDR3, the DNA is TGTGCCAGCAGCTTGAGGGAGCCGTCTGGAAACACCATATATTTT. Residues: CASSLREPSGNTIYF.

The J gene is TRBJ2-5, the V gene TRBV28; 7 bases align to TRBD1. The assigned J gene may be wrong: the sequence end matches TRBJ2-7 better. Per the germline V gene, CDR1 is MDHEN and CDR2 is SYDVKM. The CDR3 loop spans 14 amino acids. The CDR3 DNA follows: TGTGCCAGCAGTGGACAGGTCCTCCCCTACGAGCAGTACTTC. This translates into CASSGQVLPYEQYF.

V is TRBV19 and J is TRBJ2-5, with TRBD2 matching 11 bases. From germline, CDR1 is LNHDA and CDR2 SQIVND (reference sequence). Trimming at V came to 4 bases and at J to 1 base, leaving 11 bases not matched to a gene. The CDR3 spans 18 residues. The CDR3 is CASSNPGTSGLTQETQYF. CDR3 coding DNA: TGTGCCAGTAGTAACCCCGGGACTAGCGGATTGACCCAAGAGACCCAGTACTTC.

The rearrangement uses TRBV30 and TRBJ1-1; no clear D gene. V lost 0 bases and J lost 5, with 13 bases in between. The CDR3 loop spans 14 amino acids. From germline, CDR1 is GTSNPN and CDR2 SVGIG (reference sequence). The CDR3 reads CAWSVRGFTTEAFF. The DNA of the CDR3 is TGTGCCTGGAGTGTACGAGGTTTTACGACTGAAGCTTTCTTT.

This chain connects TRBV7-8 to TRBJ2-3, with a possible D match to TRBD2 (6 bases). Germline V gene data show CDR1 as SGHVS and CDR2 as FQNEAQ. This CDR3 is 15 amino acids long. V lost 0 bases and J 0 bases, leaving 7 bases between the germline ends. The CDR3 region is CASSLAGGSTDTQYF. The CDR3, as DNA: TGTGCCAGCAGCTTAGCGGGGGGTAGCACAGATACGCAGTATTTT.

The chain couples TRBV19 to TRBJ1-5; D may be TRBD1 (5 bases). Germline CDR1 LNHDA, CDR2 SQIVND (reference sequence). The CDR3 has 13 amino acids. Trimming cost V 6 bases and J 6 bases, with 12 bases left between them. The CDR3 loop is CASRDLGGQPQHF. The CDR3, as DNA: TGTGCCAGTAGGGATCTCGGGGGTCAGCCCCAGCATTTT.

The V call is TRBV5-1, the J call TRBJ1-6; perhaps TRBD1 as D (6 bases). Germline CDR1 SGHRS, CDR2 YFSETQ. V lost 5 bases and J 8 bases, leaving 8 bases between the germline ends. The CDR3 is 12 amino acids. The CDR3 coding sequence is TGCGCCAGCAGTAAGGGGGATTCACCCCTCCACTTT. Amino acids: CASSKGDSPLHF.

The chain carries TRBV9 and TRBJ2-7; TRBD2 aligns across 8 bases. The V and J ends lost 2 bases and 3 bases, in that order; junction bases with no gene match: 4. Germline lookup yields CDR1 SGDLS and CDR2 YYNGEE. This CDR3 is built from 14 residues. This chain's CDR3 is CASSVSGEIYEQYF. Here the CDR3 DNA reads TGTGCCAGCAGCGTTAGCGGGGAAATCTACGAGCAGTACTTC.